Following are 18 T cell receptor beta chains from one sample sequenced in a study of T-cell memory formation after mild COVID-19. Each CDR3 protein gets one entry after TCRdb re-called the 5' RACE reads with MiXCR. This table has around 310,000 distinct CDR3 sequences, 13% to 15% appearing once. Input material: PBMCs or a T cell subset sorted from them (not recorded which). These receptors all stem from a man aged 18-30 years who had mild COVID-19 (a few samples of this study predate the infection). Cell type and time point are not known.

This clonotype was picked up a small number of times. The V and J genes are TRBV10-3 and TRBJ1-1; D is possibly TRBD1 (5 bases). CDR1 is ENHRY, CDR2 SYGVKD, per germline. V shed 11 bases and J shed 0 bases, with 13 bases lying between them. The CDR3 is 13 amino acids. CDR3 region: CASGGTMNTEAFF. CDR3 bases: TGTGCCTCCGGCGGGACTATGAACACTGAAGCTTTCTTT.

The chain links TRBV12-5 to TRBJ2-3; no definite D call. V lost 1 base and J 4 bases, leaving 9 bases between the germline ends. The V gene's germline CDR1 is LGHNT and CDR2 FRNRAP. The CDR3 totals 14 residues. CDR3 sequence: CASGLAGLADTQYF. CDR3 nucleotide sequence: TGTGCTAGTGGTTTGGCTGGTCTGGCAGATACGCAGTATTTT.

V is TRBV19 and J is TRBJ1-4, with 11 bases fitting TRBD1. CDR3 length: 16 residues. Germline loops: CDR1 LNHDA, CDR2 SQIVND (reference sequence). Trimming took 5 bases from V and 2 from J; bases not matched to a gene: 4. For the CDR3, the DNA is TGTGCCAGTAGTTCCTGGACAGGGGGCACTAATGAAAAACTGTTTTTT. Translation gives CASSSWTGGTNEKLFF.

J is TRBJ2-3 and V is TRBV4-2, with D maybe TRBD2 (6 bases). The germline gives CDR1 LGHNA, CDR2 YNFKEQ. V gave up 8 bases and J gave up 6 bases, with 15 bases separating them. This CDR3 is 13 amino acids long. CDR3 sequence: CASGGSGRDTQYF. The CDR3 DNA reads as TGTGCCAGCGGGGGTAGCGGACGGGATACGCAGTATTTT.

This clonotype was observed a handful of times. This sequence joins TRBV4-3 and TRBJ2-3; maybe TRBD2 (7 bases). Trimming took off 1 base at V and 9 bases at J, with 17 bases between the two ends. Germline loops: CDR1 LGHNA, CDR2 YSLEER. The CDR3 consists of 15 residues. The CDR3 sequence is CASSQGGGPRDTQYF. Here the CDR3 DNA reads TGCGCCAGCAGCCAAGGGGGGGGGCCGAGGGACACGCAGTATTTT.

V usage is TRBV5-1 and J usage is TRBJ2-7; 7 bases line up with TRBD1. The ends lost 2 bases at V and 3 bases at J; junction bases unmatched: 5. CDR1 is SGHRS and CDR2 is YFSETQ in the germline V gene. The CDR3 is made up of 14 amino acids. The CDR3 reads CASSFDRVLYEQYF. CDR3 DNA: TGCGCCAGCAGCTTCGACAGGGTACTCTACGAGCAGTACTTC.

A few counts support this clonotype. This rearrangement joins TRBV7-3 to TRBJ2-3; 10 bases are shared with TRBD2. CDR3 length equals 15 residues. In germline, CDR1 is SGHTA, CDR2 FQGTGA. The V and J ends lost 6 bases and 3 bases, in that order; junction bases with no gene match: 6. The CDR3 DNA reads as TGTGCCAGCAGTCCGGAACTAGCGGGGACAGATACGCAGTATTTT. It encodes CASSPELAGTDTQYF.

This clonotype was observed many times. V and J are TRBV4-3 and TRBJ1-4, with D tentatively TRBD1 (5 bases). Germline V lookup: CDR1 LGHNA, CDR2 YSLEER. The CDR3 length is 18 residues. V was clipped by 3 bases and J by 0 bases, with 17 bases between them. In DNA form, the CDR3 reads TGCGCCAGCAGCCACCAACCCCTGTGGGGCGCAACTAATGAAAAACTGTTTTTT. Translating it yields CASSHQPLWGATNEKLFF.

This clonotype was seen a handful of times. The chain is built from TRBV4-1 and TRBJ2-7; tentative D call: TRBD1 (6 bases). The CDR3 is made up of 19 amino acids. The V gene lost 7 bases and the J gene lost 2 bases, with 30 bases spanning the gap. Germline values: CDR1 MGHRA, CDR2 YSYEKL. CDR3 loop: CASNSLPRGPSHEPYEQYF. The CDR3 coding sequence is TGCGCCAGCAATTCTCTCCCCAGGGGTCCAAGTCACGAGCCCTACGAGCAGTACTTC.

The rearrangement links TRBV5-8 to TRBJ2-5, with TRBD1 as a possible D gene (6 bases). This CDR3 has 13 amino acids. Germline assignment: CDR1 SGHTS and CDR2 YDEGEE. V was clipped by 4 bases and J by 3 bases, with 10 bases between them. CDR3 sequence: CASSRRTEETQYF. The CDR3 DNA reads TGTGCCAGCAGCCGACGGACAGAAGAGACCCAGTACTTC.

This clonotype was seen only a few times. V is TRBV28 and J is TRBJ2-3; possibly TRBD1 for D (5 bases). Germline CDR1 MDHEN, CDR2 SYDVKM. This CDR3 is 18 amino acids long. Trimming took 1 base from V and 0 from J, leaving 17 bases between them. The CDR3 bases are TGTGCCAGCAGTTTATCCAGGGCGGATGGGGATAGCACAGATACGCAGTATTTT. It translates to CASSLSRADGDSTDTQYF.

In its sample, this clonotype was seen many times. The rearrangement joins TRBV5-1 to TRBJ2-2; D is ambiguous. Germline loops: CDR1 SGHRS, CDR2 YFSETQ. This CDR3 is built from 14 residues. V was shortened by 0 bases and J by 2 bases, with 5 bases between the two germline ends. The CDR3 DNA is TGCGCCAGCAGCTTGGGACTCAACACCGGGGAGCTGTTTTTT. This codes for CASSLGLNTGELFF.

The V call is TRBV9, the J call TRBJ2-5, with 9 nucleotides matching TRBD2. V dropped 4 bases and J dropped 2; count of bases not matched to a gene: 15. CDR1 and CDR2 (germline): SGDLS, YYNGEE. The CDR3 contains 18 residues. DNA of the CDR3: TGTGCCAGCAGCCCGAGGGGGATGGGGCTAGCGGGGCAAGAGACCCAGTACTTC. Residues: CASSPRGMGLAGQETQYF. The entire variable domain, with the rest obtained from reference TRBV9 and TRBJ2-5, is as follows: DSGVTQTPKHLITATGQRVTLRCSPRSGDLSVYWYQQSLDQGLQFLIQYYNGEERAKGNILERFSAQQFPDLHSELNLSSLELGDSALYFCASSPRGMGLAGQETQYFGPGTRLLVL.

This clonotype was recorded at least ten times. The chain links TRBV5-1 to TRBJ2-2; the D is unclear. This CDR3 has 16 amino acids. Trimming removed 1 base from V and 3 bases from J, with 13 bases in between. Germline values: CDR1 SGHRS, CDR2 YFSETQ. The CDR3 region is CASSLRFPGDTGELFF. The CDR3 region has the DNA TGCGCCAGCAGCTTGCGATTTCCGGGCGACACCGGGGAGCTGTTTTTT.

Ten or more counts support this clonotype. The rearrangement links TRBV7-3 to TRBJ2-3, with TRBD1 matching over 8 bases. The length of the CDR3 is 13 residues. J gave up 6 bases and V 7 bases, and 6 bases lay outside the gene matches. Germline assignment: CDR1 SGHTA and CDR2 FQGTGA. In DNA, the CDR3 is TGTGCCAGCAAGGACAGGGTCTCTGATACGCAGTATTTT. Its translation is CASKDRVSDTQYF.

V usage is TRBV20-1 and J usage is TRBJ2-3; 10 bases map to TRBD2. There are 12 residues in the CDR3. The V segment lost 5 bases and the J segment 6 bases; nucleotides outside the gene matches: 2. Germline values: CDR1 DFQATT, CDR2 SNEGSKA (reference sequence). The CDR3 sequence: CSAPGLADTQYF. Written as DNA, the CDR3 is TGCAGTGCTCCGGGACTAGCGGATACGCAGTATTTT.

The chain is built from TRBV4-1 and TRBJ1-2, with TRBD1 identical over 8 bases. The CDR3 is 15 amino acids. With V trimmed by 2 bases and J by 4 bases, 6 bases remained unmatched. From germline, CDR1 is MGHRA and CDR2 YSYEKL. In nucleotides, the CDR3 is TGCGCCAGCAGCCAAACGACAGGGGAGGCCTATGGCTACACCTTC. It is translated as CASSQTTGEAYGYTF.

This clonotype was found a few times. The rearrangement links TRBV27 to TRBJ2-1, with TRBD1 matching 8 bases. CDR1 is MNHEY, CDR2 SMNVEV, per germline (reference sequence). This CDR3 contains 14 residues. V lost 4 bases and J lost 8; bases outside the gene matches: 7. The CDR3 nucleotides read TGTGCCAGCAGTTCTGTCCTGACAGGGGATGAGCAGTTCTTC. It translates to CASSSVLTGDEQFF.